This T cell receptor (beta chain) was identified during a study of blood T cell repertoires in COVID-19. About the research overall: T cells, B-cell-depleted T cells, or PBMCs supplied cDNA or gDNA.

Germline V gives CDR1 SGHTA, CDR2 FQGTGA. The CDR3 is 13 amino acids. The ends were cut back, 5 bases at V and 1 base at J, with 8 bases in the middle. Authors' data handling: Amplification with reference gene primers provided the estimates of nucleated cell counts. This table comes from immunoSEQ multiplex PCR, and its TCRdb copy is limited to in-frame clones, with some not included. The V and J calls and clone size were taken over from that table, and D and trimming were inferred from the DNA. This sample has approximately 330,000 clones; approximately 87% occur once, and the top ten carry 3.5% to 4%.

The sample comprised peripheral blood. This TCR derives from a woman between 45 and 60 years old with active or convalescent COVID-19. This chain uses TRBV7-3 with TRBJ1-1; possible D gene TRBD1, 5 bases. The chain's CDR3 is CASSKRGNTEAFF. The CDR3 coding sequence is TGTGCCAGCAGCAAAAGGGGGAACACTGAAGCTTTCTTT. Combining the CDR3 with reference TRBV7-3 and TRBJ1-1 gives the whole variable domain GAGVSQTPSNKVTEKGKYVELRCDPISGHTALYWYRQSLGQGPEFLIYFQGTGAADDSGLPNDRFFAVRPEGSVSTLKIQRTERGDSAVYLCASSKRGNTEAFFGQGTRLTVV.